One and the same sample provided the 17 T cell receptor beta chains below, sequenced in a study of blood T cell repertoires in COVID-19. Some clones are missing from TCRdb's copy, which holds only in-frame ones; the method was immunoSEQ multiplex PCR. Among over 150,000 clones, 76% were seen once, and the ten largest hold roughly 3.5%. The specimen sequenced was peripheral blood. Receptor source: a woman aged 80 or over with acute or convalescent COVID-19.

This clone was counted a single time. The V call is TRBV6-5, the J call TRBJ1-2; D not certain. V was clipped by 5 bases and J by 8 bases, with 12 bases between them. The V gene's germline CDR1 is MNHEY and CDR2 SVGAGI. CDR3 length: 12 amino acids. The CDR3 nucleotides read TGTGCCAGCAGTCCCACCGAGGGCGGCTACACCTTC. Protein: CASSPTEGGYTF.

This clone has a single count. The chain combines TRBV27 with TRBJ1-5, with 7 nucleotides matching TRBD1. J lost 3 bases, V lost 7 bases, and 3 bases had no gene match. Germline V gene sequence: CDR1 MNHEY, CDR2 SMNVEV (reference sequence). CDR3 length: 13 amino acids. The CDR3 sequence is CASMGQNNQPQHF. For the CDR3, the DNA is TGTGCCAGCATGGGACAGAACAATCAGCCCCAGCATTTT.

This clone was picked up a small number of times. In DNA, the CDR3 is TGCAGCGTTGATGGGAGGCCCTACTCTGAAGCTTTCTTT. Its translation is CSVDGRPYSEAFF. This chain uses TRBV29-1 with TRBJ1-1; D remains ambiguous. V was shortened by 3 bases and J by 6 bases, with 14 bases between the two germline ends. Per the germline V gene, CDR1 is SQVTM and CDR2 is ANQGSEA. The CDR3 runs 13 residues.

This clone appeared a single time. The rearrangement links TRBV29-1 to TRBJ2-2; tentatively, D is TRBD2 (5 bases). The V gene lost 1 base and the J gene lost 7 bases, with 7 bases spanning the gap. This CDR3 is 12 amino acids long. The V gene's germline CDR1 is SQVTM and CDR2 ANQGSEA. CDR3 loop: CSVEGRGGELFF. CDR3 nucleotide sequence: TGCAGCGTTGAAGGCCGGGGCGGGGAGCTGTTTTTT.

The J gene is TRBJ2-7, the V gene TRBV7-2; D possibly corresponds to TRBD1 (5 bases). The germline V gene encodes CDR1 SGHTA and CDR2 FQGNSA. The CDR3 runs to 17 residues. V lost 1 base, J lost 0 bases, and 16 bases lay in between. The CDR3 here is CASSLGQRTISSYEQYF. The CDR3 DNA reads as TGTGCCAGCAGCTTAGGACAGCGCACGATTAGCTCCTACGAGCAGTACTTC.

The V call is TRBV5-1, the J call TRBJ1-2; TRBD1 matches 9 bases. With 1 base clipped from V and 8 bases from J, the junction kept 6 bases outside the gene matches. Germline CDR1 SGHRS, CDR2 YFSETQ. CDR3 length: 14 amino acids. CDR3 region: CASSLPGQGYGYTF. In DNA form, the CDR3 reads TGCGCCAGCAGCTTGCCTGGACAGGGGTACGGCTACACCTTC. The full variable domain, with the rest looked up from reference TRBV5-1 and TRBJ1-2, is KAGVTQTPRYLIKTRGQQVTLSCSPISGHRSVSWYQQTPGQGLQFLFEYFSETQRNKGNFPGRFSGRQFSNSRSEMNVSTLELGDSALYLCASSLPGQGYGYTFGSGTRLTVV.

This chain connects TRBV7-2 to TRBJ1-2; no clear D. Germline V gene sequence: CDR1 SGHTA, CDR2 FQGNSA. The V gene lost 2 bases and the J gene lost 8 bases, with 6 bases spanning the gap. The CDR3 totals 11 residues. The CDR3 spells CASSLYQGYTF. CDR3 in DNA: TGTGCCAGCAGCTTATATCAGGGCTACACCTTC.

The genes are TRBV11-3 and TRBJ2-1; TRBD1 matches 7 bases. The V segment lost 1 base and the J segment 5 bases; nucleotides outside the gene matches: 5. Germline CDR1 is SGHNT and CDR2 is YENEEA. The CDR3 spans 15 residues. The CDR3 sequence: CASSLGGQVNNEQFF. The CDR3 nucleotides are TGTGCCAGCAGCTTAGGAGGACAGGTGAACAATGAGCAGTTCTTC.

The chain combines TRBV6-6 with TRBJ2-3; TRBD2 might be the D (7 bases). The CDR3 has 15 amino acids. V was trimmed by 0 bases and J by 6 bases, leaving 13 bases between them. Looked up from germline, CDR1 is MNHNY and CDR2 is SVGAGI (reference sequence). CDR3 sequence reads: CASSYSRGGEDTQYF. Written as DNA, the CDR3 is TGTGCCAGCAGTTACTCGAGGGGGGGCGAGGATACGCAGTATTTT.

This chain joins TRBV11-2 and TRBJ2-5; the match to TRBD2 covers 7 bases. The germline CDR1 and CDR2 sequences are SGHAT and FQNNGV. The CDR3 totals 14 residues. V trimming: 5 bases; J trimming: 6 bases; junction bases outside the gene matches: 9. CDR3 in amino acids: CASSQDGRFQTQYF. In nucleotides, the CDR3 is TGTGCCAGCAGCCAAGACGGGAGGTTCCAGACCCAGTACTTC.

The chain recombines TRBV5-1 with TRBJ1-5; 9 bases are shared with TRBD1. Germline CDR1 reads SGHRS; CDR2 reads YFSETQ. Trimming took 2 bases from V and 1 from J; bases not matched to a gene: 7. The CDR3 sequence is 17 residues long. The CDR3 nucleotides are TGCGCCAGCAGCTTCGACCCGGGACAGGGCAGCAATCAGCCCCAGCATTTT. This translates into CASSFDPGQGSNQPQHF.

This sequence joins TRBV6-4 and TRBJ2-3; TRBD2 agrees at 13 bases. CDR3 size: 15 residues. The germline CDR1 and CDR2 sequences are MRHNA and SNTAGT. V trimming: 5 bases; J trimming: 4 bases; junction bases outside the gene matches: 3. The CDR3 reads CASSLLAGGPDTQYF. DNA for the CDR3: TGTGCCAGCAGTCTACTAGCGGGGGGGCCAGATACGCAGTATTTT.

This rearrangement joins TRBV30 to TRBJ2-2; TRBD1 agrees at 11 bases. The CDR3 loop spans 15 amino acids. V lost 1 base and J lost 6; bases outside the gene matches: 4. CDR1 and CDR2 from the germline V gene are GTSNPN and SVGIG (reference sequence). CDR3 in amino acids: CAWSGLGQGAGELFF. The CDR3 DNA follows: TGTGCCTGGAGTGGACTGGGACAGGGGGCCGGGGAGCTGTTTTTT.

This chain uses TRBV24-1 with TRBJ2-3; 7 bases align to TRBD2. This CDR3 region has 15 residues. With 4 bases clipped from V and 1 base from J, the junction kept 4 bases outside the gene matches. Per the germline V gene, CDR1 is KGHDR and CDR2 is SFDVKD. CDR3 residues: CATSDPREGTDTQYF. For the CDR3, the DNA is TGTGCCACCAGTGACCCCCGGGAGGGCACAGATACGCAGTATTTT.

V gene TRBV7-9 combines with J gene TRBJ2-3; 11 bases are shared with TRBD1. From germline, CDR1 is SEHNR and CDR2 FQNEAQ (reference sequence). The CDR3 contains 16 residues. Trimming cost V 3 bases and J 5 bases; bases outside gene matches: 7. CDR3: CASSLGRDRGGDTQYF. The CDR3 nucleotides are TGTGCCAGCAGCTTGGGCCGGGACAGGGGGGGAGATACGCAGTATTTT.

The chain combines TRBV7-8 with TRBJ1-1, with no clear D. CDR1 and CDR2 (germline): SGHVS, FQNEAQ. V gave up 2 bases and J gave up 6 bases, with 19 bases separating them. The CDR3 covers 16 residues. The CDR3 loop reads CASSLLSVPPPAEAFF. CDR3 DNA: TGTGCCAGCAGCTTACTGAGTGTTCCGCCCCCGGCTGAAGCTTTCTTT. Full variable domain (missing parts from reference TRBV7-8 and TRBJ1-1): GAGVSQSPRYKVAKRGQDVALRCDPISGHVSLFWYQQALGQGPEFLTYFQNEAQLDKSGLPSDRFFAERPEGSVSTLKIQRTQQEDSAVYLCASSLLSVPPPAEAFFGQGTRLTVV.

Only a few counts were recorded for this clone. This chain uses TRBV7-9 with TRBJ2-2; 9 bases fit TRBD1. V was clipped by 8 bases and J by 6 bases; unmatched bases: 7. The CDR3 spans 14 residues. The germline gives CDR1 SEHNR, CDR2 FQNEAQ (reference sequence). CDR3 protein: CASQEQGAAGELFF. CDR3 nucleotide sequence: TGTGCCAGCCAAGAACAGGGGGCGGCCGGGGAGCTGTTTTTT.